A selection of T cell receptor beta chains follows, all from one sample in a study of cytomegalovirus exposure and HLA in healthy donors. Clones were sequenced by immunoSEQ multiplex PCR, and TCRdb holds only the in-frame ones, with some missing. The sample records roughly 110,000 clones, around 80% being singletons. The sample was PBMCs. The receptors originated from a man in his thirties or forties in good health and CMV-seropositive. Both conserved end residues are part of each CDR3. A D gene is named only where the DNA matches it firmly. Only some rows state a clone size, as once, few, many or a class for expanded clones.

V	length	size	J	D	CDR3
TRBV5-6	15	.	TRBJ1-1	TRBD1	CASSLPGTGSTEAFF
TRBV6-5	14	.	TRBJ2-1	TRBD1	CASSRRQGRNEQFF
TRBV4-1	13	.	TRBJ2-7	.	CASSQGVSGEQYF
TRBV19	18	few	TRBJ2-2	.	CASSLRLTGRKAVGELFF
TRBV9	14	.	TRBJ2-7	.	CASSPRALTYEQYF
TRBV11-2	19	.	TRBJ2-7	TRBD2	CASSFEFVAGSPSSYEQYF
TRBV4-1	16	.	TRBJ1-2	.	CASSQDQRGVLHGYTF
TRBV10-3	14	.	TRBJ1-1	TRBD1	CAISHRDRGTEAFF
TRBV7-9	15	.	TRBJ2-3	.	CASSFIRAVTDTQYF
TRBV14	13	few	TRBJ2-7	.	CASSQSPTYEQYF
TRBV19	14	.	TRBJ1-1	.	CASSLGVGNTEAFF
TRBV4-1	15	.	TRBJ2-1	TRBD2	CASSHVGGLLDEQFF
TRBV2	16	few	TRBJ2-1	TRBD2	CASSGAMSSGGNEQFF
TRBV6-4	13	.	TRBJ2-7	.	CASITRVVYEQYF
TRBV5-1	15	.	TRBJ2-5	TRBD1	CASSLVGQTQETQYF
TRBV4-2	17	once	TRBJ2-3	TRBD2	CASSQESGVTHRDTQYF
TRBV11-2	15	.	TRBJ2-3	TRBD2	CASSASGASTDTQYF
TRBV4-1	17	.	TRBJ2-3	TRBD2	CASSLSGAGDSTDTQYF
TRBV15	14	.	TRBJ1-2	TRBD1	CATSVAGGAYGYTF
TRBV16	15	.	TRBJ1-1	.	CARKKDAGGGTEAFF
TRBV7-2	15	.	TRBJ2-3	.	CASSFRLSSTDTQYF
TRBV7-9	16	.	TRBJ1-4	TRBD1	CASSSITGGLREKLFF
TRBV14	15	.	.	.	CASSHPSAGNNEQYF
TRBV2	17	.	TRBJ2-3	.	CASSSRRGRGLTDTQYF
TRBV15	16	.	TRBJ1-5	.	CATSSQTGKSNQPQHF
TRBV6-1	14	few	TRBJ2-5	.	CASSPRWGVETQYF
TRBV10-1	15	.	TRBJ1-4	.	CASGYGGDDNEKLFF
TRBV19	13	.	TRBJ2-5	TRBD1	CASSRQGGETQYF
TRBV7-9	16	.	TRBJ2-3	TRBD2	CSSIIRAAGATDTQYF
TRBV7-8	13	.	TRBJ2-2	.	CASSLGPSGELFF
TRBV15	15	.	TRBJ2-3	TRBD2	CATRSGGAETDTQYF
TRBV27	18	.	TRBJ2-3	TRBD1	CASSLSSGTGVNTDTQYF
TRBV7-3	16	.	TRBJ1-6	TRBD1	CASSLKVRGENSPLHF
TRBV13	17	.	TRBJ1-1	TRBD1	CASSLASSGQGAGKAFF
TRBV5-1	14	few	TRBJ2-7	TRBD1	CASTIRTGAYEQYF
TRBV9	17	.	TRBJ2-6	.	CASSVVEVHAGANVLTF
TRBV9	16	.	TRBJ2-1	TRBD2	CASSVDPSGGANEQFF
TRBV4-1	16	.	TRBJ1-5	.	CASSPGGLYSNQPQHF
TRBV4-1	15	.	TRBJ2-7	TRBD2	CASSPAASGYYEQYF
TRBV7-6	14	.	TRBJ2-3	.	CASSLWGGTDTQYF
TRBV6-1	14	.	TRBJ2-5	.	CASRPTDSGETQYF
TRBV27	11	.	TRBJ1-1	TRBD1	CASRGQGLSFF
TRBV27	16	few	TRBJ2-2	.	CASSLSPRGSTGELFF
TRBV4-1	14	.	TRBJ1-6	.	CASSQGPGESPLHF
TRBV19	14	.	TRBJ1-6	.	CASSIPDGSFPLHF
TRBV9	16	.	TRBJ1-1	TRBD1	CASSVGIQGANTEAFF
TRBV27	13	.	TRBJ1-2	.	CASSLRRPGGYTF
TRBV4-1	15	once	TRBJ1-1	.	CASSQEIPGTTEAFF
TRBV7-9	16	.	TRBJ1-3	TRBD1	CASSSPGQGVFNTIYF
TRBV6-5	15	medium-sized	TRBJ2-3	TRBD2	CATKPGSGETDTQYF
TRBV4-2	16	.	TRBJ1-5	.	CASSQDSDRPFKPQHF
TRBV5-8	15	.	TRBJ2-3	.	CASSRDVVGADTQYF
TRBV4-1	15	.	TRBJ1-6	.	CASSQDDQGNSPLHF
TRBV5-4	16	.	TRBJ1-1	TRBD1	CASVPGQGMMNTEAFF
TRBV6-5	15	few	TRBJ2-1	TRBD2	CASSSSSGVSNEQFF
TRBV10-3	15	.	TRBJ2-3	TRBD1	CAIDGTGLDQDTQYF
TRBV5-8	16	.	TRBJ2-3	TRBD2	CASSSPRGGSTDTQYF
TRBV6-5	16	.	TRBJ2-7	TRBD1	CASSYSIGQGANEQYF
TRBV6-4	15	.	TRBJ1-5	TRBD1	CASSDFGQAPQPQHF